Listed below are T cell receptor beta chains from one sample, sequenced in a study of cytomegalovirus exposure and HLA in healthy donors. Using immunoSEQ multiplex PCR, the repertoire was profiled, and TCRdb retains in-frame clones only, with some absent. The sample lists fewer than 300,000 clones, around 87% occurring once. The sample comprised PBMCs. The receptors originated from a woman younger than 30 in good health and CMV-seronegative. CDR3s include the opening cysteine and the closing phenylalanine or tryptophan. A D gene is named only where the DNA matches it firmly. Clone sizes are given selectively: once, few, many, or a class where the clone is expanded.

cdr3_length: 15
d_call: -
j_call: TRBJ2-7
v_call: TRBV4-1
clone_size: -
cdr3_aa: CASSQERQVSYEQYF
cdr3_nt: TGCGCCAGCAGCCAAGAAAGACAGGTGTCCTACGAGCAGTACTTC

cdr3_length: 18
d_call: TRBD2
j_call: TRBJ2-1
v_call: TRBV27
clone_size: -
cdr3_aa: CASSLSRRAGGLYNEQFF
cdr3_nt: TGTGCCAGCAGTTTATCGCGTCGAGCGGGAGGGTTATACAATGAGCAGTTCTTC

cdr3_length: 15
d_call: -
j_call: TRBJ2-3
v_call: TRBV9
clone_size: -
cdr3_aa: CASSEGGGRTDTQYF
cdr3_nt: TGTGCCAGCAGCGAGGGGGGGGGCCGCACAGATACGCAGTATTTT

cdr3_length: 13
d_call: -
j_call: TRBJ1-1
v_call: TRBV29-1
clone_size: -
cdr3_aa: CSVRSPLNTEAFF
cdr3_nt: TGCAGCGTCAGATCTCCGCTGAACACTGAAGCTTTCTTT

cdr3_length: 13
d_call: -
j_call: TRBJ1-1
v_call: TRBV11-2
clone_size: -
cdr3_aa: CASSLALNTEAFF
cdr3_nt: TGTGCCAGCAGCTTAGCGTTGAACACTGAAGCTTTCTTT

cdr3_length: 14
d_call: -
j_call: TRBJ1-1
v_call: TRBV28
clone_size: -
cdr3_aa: CASSPTVGGTEAFF
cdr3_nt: TGTGCCAGCAGTCCCACCGTAGGGGGCACTGAAGCTTTCTTT

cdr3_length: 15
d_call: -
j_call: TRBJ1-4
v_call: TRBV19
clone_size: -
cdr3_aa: CASSREQFAYEKLFF
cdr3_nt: TGTGCCAGTAGCAGAGAACAGTTTGCTTATGAAAAACTGTTTTTT

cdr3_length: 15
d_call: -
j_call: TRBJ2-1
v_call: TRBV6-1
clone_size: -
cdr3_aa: CASFGSTGEGLKQFF
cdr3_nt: TGTGCCAGCTTCGGGTCGACAGGGGAGGGCCTTAAGCAGTTCTTC

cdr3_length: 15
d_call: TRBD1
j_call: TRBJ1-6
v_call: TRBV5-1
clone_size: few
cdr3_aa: CASSSDRATNSPLHF
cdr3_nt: TGCGCCAGCAGCTCGGACAGGGCTACGAATTCACCCCTCCACTTT

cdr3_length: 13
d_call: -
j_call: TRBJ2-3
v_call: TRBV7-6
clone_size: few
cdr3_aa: CASSPSRTDTQYF
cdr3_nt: TGTGCCAGCAGCCCCAGCAGGACAGATACGCAGTATTTT

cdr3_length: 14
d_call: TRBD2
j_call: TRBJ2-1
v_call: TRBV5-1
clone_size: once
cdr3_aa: CASSPLAGGVEQFF
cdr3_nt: TGCGCCAGCAGCCCTTTAGCGGGAGGAGTTGAGCAGTTCTTC

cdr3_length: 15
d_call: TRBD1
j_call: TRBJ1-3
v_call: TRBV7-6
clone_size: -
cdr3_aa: CASSPRRQGGNTIYF
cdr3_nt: TGTGCCAGCAGCCCCCGGCGACAGGGTGGAAACACCATATATTTT

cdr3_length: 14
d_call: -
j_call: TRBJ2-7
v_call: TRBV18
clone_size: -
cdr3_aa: CASSPTQGWREQYF
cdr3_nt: TGTGCCAGCTCACCAACCCAGGGGTGGCGCGAGCAGTACTTC

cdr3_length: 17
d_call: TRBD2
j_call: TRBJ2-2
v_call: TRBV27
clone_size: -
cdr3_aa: CASSLSSLAVNTGELFF
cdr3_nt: TGTGCCAGCAGTTTGTCCTCACTAGCGGTGAACACCGGGGAGCTGTTTTTT

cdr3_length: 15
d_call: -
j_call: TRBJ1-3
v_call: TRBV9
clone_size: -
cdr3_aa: CASSAADRSGNTIYF
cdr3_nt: TGTGCCAGCAGCGCCGCCGACAGAAGTGGAAACACCATATATTTT

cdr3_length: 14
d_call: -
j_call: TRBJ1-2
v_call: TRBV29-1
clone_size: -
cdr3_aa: CSVLTGLANYGYTF
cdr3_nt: TGCAGCGTTTTGACAGGTTTAGCTAACTATGGCTACACCTTC

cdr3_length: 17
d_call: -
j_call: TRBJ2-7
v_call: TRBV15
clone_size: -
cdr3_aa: CATSRDTLGLRGEEQYF
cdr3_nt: TGTGCCACCAGCAGAGATACGCTCGGACTACGCGGGGAGGAGCAGTACTTC

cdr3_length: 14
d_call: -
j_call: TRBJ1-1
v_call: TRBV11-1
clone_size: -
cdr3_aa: CASSPLLVITEAFF
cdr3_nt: TGTGCCAGCAGCCCCCTCCTTGTTATCACTGAAGCTTTCTTT

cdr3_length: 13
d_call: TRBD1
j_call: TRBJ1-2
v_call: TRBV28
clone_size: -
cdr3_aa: CASLQGGHYGYTF
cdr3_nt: TGTGCCAGCCTTCAAGGGGGCCACTATGGCTACACCTTC

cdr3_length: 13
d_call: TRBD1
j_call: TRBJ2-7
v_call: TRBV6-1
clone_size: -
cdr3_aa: CARGNRGLDLQYF
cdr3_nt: TGTGCCAGGGGGAACAGGGGGCTCGATTTGCAGTACTTC

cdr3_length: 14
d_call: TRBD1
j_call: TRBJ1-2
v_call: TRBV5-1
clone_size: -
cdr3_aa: CASSTWDSLYGYTF
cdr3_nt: TGCGCCAGCAGCACATGGGACAGCCTCTATGGCTACACCTTC

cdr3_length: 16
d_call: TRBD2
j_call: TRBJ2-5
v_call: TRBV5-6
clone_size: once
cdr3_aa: CASSFTGGQGIETQYF
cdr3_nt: TGTGCCAGCAGCTTTACGGGAGGGCAGGGGATAGAGACCCAGTACTTC

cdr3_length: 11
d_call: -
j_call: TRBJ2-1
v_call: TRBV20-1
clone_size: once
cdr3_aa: CSAGLYNEQFF
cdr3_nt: TGCAGTGCCGGACTCTACAATGAGCAGTTCTTC

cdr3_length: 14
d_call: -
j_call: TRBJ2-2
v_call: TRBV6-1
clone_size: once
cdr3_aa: CASSEASFPGELFF
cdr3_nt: TGTGCCAGCAGTGAAGCTAGCTTTCCCGGGGAGCTGTTTTTT

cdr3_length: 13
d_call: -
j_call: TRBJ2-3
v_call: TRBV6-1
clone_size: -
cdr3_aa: CASSGFSTDTQYF
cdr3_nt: TGTGCTTCATCAGGGTTCAGCACAGATACGCAGTATTTT

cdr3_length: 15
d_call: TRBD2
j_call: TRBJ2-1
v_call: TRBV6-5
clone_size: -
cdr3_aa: CASSGLAGGHNEQFF
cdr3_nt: TGTGCCAGCAGTGGACTAGCGGGAGGGCACAATGAGCAGTTCTTC

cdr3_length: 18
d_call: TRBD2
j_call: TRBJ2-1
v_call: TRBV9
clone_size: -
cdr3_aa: CASSHPLTSGSNVDEQFF
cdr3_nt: TGTGCCAGCAGCCACCCTCTGACTAGCGGGAGTAACGTGGATGAGCAGTTCTTC

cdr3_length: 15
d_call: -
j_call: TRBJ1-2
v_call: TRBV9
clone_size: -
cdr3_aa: CASSVEPALNYGYTF
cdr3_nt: TGTGCCAGCAGCGTAGAGCCGGCACTAAACTATGGCTACACCTTC

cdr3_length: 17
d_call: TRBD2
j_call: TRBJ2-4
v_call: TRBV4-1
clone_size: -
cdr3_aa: CASSQDMVAGAKNIQYF
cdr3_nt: TGCGCCAGCAGCCAAGATATGGTAGCGGGAGCCAAAAACATTCAGTACTTC

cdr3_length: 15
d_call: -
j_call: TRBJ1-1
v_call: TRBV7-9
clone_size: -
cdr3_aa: CASSLFRSQNTEAFF
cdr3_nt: TGTGCCAGCAGCTTATTCCGGAGCCAGAACACTGAAGCTTTCTTT

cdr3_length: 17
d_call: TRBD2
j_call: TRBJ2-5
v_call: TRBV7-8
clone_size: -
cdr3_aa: CASSLSLLRGRAETQYF
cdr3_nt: TGTGCCAGCAGCTTATCTTTGCTGCGGGGGAGGGCAGAGACCCAGTACTTC

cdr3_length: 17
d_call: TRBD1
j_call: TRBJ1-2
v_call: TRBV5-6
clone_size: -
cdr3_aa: CASSLNVGDRVGFGYTF
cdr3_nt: TGTGCCAGCAGCTTGAACGTAGGAGACAGGGTCGGCTTCGGCTACACCTTC

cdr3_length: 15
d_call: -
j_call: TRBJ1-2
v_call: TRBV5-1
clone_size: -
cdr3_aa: CASSLVDVRDGGYTF
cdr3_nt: TGTGCCAGCAGCTTGGTCGATGTCAGGGATGGCGGCTACACCTTC

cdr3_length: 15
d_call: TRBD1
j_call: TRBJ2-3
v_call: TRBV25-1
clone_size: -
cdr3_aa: CASSIGQGSTDTQYF
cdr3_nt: TGTGCCAGCAGTATAGGACAGGGCAGCACAGATACGCAGTATTTT

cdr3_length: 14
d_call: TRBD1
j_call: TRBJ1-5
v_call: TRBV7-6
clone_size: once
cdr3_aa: CASSLGQGREPQHF
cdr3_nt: TGTGCCAGCAGCTTAGGACAGGGGCGGGAGCCCCAGCATTTT

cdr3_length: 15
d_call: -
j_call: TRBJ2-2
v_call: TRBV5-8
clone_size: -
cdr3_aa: CASSSPGILGGELFF
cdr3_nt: TGTGCCAGCAGCTCTCCCGGGATTTTGGGCGGGGAGCTGTTTTTT

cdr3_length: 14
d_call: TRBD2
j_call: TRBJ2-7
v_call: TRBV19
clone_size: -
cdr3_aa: CASSRASGRYEQYF
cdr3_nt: TGTGCCAGTAGTAGGGCTAGCGGGAGGTACGAGCAGTACTTC

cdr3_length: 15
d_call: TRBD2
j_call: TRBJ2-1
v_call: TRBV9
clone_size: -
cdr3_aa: CASSSSGTSENEQFF
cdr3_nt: TGTGCCAGCAGTTCTAGTGGGACTAGCGAGAATGAGCAGTTCTTC

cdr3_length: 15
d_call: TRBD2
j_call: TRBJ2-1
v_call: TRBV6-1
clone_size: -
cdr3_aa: CASKAGLAFHNEQFF
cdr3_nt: TGTGCCAGCAAGGCGGGACTAGCATTCCACAATGAGCAGTTCTTC

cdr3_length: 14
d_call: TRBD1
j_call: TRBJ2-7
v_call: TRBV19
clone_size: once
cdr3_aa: CASSDRDSLYEQYF
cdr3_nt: TGTGCCAGTAGCGACCGGGACAGCCTATACGAGCAGTACTTC

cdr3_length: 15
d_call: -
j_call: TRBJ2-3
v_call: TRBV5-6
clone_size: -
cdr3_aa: CASSWDLHSTDTQYF
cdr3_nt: TGTGCCAGCAGCTGGGACTTGCATTCTACAGATACGCAGTATTTT

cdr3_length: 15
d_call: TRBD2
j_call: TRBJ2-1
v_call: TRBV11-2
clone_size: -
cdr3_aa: CASSITGTRYNEQFF
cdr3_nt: TGTGCCAGCAGCATCACCGGGACTAGATACAATGAGCAGTTCTTC

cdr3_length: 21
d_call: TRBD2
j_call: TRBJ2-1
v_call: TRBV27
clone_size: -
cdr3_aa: CASSLSVYPSWTSGADNEQFF
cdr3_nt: TGTGCCAGCAGTTTAAGTGTGTATCCGTCGTGGACTAGCGGGGCCGACAATGAGCAGTTCTTC

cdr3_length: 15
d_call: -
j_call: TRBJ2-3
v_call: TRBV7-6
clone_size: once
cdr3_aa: CASSLEVRGTDTQYF
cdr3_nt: TGTGCCAGCAGCTTAGAGGTCCGGGGTACCGATACGCAGTATTTT

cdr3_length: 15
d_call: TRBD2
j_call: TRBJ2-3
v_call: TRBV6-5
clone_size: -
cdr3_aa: CASGTSGKSTDTQYF
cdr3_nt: TGTGCCAGCGGGACTAGCGGGAAGAGCACAGATACGCAGTATTTT

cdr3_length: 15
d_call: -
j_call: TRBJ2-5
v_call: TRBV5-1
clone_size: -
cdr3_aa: CASSLELAVSGTQYF
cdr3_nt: TGCGCCAGCAGCTTGGAGCTAGCAGTATCCGGGACCCAGTACTTC

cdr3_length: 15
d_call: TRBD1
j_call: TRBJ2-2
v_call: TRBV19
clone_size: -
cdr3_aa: CASTIDRGRSGELFF
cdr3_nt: TGTGCCAGTACCATAGACAGGGGAAGATCCGGGGAGCTGTTTTTT

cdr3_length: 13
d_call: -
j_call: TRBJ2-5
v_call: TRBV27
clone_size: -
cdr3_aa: CASSPLYQETQYF
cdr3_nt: TGTGCCAGCAGTCCCCTGTACCAAGAGACCCAGTACTTC

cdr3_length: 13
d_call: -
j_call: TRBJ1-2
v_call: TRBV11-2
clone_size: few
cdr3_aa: CASSPPRIHGYTF
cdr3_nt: TGTGCCAGCAGCCCCCCCAGGATACATGGCTACACCTTC

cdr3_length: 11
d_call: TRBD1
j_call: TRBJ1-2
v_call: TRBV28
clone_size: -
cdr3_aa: CASSFTGDYTF
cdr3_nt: TGTGCCAGCAGTTTTACAGGGGACTACACCTTC

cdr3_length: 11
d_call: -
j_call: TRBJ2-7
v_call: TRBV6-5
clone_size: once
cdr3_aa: CASSYRGEQYF
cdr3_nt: TGTGCCAGCAGTTACAGGGGCGAGCAGTACTTC

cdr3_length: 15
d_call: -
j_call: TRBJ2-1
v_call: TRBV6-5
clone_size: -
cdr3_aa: CASSPQKLAYNEQFF
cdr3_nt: TGTGCCAGCAGCCCACAGAAGCTCGCCTACAATGAGCAGTTCTTC

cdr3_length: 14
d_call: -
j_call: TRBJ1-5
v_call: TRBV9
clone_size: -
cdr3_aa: CASSEDTRNQPQHF
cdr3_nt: TGTGCCAGCAGCGAGGACACCCGCAATCAGCCCCAGCATTTT

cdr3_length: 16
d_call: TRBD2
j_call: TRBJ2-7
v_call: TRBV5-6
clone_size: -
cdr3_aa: CASSPPTSAITYEQYF
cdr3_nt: TGTGCCAGCAGCCCCCCGACTAGCGCGATAACCTACGAGCAGTACTTC

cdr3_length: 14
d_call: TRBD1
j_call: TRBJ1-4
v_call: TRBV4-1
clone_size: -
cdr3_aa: CASSRGQMGEKLFF
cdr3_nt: TGCGCCAGCAGCCGGGGACAGATGGGAGAAAAACTGTTTTTT

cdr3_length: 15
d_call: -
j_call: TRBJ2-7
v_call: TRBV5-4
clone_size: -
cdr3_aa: CASSLAQVTTYEQYF
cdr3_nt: TGTGCCAGCAGCTTGGCGCAGGTAACCACCTACGAGCAGTACTTC

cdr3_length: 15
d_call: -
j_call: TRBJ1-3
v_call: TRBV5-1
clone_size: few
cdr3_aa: CASSLQGTAGNTIYF
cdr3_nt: TGCGCCAGCAGCTTGCAGGGTACGGCTGGAAACACCATATATTTT

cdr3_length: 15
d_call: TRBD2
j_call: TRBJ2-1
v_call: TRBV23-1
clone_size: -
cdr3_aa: CASSQASGIYNEQFF
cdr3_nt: TGCGCCAGCAGTCAGGCTAGCGGGATCTACAATGAGCAGTTCTTC

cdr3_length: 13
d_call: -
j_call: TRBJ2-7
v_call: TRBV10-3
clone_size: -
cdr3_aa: CAISAGKGYEQYF
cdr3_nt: TGTGCCATCTCGGCCGGGAAGGGTTACGAGCAGTACTTC

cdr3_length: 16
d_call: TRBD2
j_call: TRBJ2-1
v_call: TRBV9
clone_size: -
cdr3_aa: CASSETTSASYNEQFF
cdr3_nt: TGTGCCAGCAGCGAGACGACTAGCGCCTCCTACAATGAGCAGTTCTTC